Listed below are T cell receptor beta chains from one sample, sequenced in a study of blood T cell repertoires in COVID-19. Profiling relied on immunoSEQ multiplex PCR, and the TCRdb table lists in-frame clones only, not all of them. The table has 46,000 or so clones, less than 85% seen once. Sequencing input: peripheral blood. Receptor source: a human donor in a cohort sampled during active COVID-19. The CDR3 runs from the conserved cysteine through the conserved F or W. The order of the fields is V gene, J gene, D gene, clone size, CDR3 protein, CDR3 DNA. A D gene is named only where the DNA matches it firmly. A clone size is listed for some rows: how often the clone was seen (once, few, many), or a class if it is expanded.

TRBV7-8	TRBJ2-7	TRBD1	.	CASSLGAGGPYEQYF	TGTGCCAGCAGCTTGGGTGCAGGGGGTCCCTACGAGCAGTACTTC
TRBV5-1	TRBJ2-7	TRBD2	once	CASSIGAGAGNEQYF	TGCGCCAGCAGCATTGGAGCGGGGGCTGGGAACGAGCAGTACTTC
TRBV5-1	TRBJ2-2	TRBD2	.	CASSEGAGSGAGELFF	TGCGCCAGCAGCGAAGGAGCGGGAAGCGGGGCCGGGGAGCTGTTTTTT
TRBV7-9	TRBJ1-3	.	few	CASSFWAVGNTIYF	TGTGCCAGCAGCTTCTGGGCAGTTGGAAACACCATATATTTT
TRBV5-1	TRBJ2-3	.	.	CASSLVGARVDTQYF	TGCGCCAGCAGCTTGGTGGGGGCTCGGGTAGATACGCAGTATTTT
TRBV6-4	TRBJ1-1	.	.	CASRGLNHEAFF	TGTGCCAGCAGGGGACTGAACCATGAAGCTTTCTTT
TRBV3-1/TRBV3-2	TRBJ1-2	.	once	CASSHTPFLDSGYGYTF	TGTGCCAGCAGCCACACCCCCTTTTTGGACAGTGGCTATGGCTACACCTTC
TRBV6-5	TRBJ1-1	TRBD1	.	CASSYSTQGWTEAFF	TGTGCCAGCAGTTACTCGACACAGGGGTGGACTGAAGCTTTCTTT
TRBV4-3	TRBJ1-3	TRBD1	.	CASSQIIGGLGRSGNTIYF	TGCGCCAGCAGCCAGATAATAGGGGGCTTAGGAAGGTCTGGAAACACCATATATTTT
TRBV3-1/TRBV3-2	TRBJ2-3	.	.	CASSQTGGVTDTQYF	TGTGCCAGCAGCCAAACAGGGGGGGTTACAGATACGCAGTATTTT
TRBV6-2/TRBV6-3	TRBJ1-6	TRBD1	.	CASSRRTGTMGAPLHF	TGTGCCAGCAGTCGTCGGACAGGCACAATGGGGGCACCCCTCCACTTT
TRBV6-4	TRBJ2-2	TRBD1	.	CASRMTGDSANTGELFF	TGTGCCAGCAGAATGACAGGGGATAGCGCGAACACCGGGGAGCTGTTTTTT
TRBV7-3	TRBJ2-1	TRBD2	.	CASSPRSGGTSYNEQFF	TGTGCCAGCAGCCCCCGGTCGGGGGGGACCTCCTACAATGAGCAGTTCTTC
TRBV20-1	TRBJ1-6	.	.	CSASFAQGLGSPLHF	TGCAGTGCTAGTTTCGCTCAGGGTTTGGGTTCACCCCTCCACTTT
TRBV7-9	TRBJ1-2	.	.	CASSLVRDNGYTF	TGTGCCAGCAGCTTAGTCAGGGATAATGGCTACACCTTC
TRBV5-5	TRBJ1-2	TRBD1	.	CASNLGTGRTYGYTF	TGTGCCAGCAACCTGGGGACAGGGCGAACCTATGGCTACACCTTC
TRBV28	TRBJ2-7	TRBD1	.	CASSLSGTGNDEQYF	TGTGCCAGCAGTCTCTCCGGGACAGGGAACGACGAGCAGTACTTC
TRBV5-6	TRBJ1-1	.	.	CASSLGQANTEAFF	TGTGCCAGCAGCTTGGGACAGGCGAACACTGAAGCTTTCTTT
TRBV28	TRBJ1-5	TRBD1	.	CASSIDAGGYSNQPQHF	TGTGCCAGCAGTATCGACGCAGGGGGCTATAGCAATCAGCCCCAGCATTTT
TRBV12-3/TRBV12-4	TRBJ1-6	.	.	CASSLVANSPLHF	TGTGCCAGCAGTTTAGTGGCCAACTCACCCCTCCACTTT
TRBV18	TRBJ1-5	.	.	CASSRANSNQPQHF	TGTGCCAGCTCACGGGCAAATAGCAATCAGCCCCAGCATTTT
TRBV19	TRBJ1-5	.	.	CASSTAVGSSNQPQHF	TGTGCCAGTAGTACAGCGGTAGGGAGCAGCAATCAGCCCCAGCATTTT
TRBV7-3	TRBJ1-1	.	once	CASTIGGLNTEAFF	TGTGCCAGCACCATAGGGGGACTGAACACTGAAGCTTTCTTT
TRBV9	TRBJ2-7	.	.	CASSKFPGSSYEQYF	TGTGCCAGCAGCAAGTTTCCTGGGAGCTCCTACGAGCAGTACTTC
TRBV3-1/TRBV3-2	TRBJ1-2	.	.	CASSQEGGMNYGYTF	TGTGCCAGCAGCCAAGAAGGAGGGATGAACTATGGCTACACCTTC
TRBV6-2/TRBV6-3	TRBJ1-1	.	.	CASSPGWNTEAFF	TGTGCCAGCAGCCCCGGGTGGAACACTGAAGCTTTCTTT
TRBV7-9	TRBJ2-7	TRBD1	.	CASSLEGQGYEQYF	TGTGCCAGCAGCTTAGAGGGACAGGGCTACGAGCAGTACTTC
TRBV7-9	TRBJ2-7	TRBD2	once	CASSPSTSGGSYEQYF	TGTGCCAGCAGCCCCTCGACTAGCGGGGGGTCCTACGAGCAGTACTTC
TRBV3-1/TRBV3-2	TRBJ1-2	TRBD1	once	CASSQERTGGWGYTF	TGTGCCAGCAGCCAAGAGAGGACAGGGGGTTGGGGCTACACCTTC
TRBV6-2/TRBV6-3	TRBJ2-7	.	.	CASRYQGNDEQYF	TGTGCCAGCAGATACCAGGGGAATGACGAGCAGTACTTC
TRBV4-2	TRBJ1-5	.	.	CASSQDWARDSQPQHF	TGTGCCAGCAGCCAAGATTGGGCCAGGGATAGTCAGCCCCAGCATTTT
TRBV9	TRBJ2-5	TRBD1	.	CASTKTGEETQYF	TGTGCCAGCACGAAGACAGGGGAAGAGACCCAGTACTTC
TRBV28	TRBJ2-7	.	.	CASSLSSYEQYF	TGTGCCAGCAGTTTATCGTCCTACGAGCAGTACTTC
TRBV5-6	TRBJ2-7	TRBD2	few	CASSRHSGGLAGEQYF	TGTGCCAGCAGCCGTCATAGCGGCGGACTAGCGGGCGAGCAGTACTTC
TRBV25-1	TRBJ1-2	.	.	CASSVVDGGYGYTF	TGTGCCAGCAGTGTGGTGGACGGGGGCTATGGCTACACCTTC
TRBV5-1	TRBJ2-1	TRBD2	once	CASSLGLAGGLTYNEQFF	TGCGCCAGCAGCTTGGGACTAGCGGGGGGGCTTACCTACAATGAGCAGTTCTTC
TRBV3-1/TRBV3-2	TRBJ2-7	TRBD2	many	CASSRKGGLYEQYF	TGTGCCAGCAGCCGGAAGGGAGGGCTCTACGAGCAGTACTTC